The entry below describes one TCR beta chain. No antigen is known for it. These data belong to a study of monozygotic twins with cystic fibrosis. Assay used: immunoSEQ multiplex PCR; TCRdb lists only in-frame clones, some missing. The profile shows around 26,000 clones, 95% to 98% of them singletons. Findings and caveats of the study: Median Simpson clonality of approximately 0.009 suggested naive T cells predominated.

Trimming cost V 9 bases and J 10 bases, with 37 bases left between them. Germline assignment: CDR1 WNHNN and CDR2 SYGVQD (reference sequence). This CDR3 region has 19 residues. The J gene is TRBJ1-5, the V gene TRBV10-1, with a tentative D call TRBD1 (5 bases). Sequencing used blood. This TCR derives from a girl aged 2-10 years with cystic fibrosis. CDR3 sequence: CAREEKKGRGGAISAPQHF. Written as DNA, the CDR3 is TGCGCCAGGGAGGAGAAAAAGGGCCGGGGAGGGGCCATCAGTGCACCCCAGCATTTT.